This TCR beta chain was found in a study of spatial heterogeneity in lung cancer (dated 2019 in TCRdb). Context from the whole study: Beta-chain transcripts were consistently detected in greater numbers than alpha-chain transcripts, which likely reflected higher beta-chain transcript abundance. At surgery, hundreds of tumor regions, roughly 63 matched nontumor lung samples and a few dozen PBMC samples were TCR-sequenced for both alpha and beta chains. The study quantitatively compared TCR alpha and beta repertoires across multiple tumor regions, matched nontumor lung and blood in non-small cell lung cancer. TCR repertoire features were related to nonsynonymous mutation counts determined by whole-exome sequencing of tumor tissue. In the raw uncorrected reads, each unique combination of TCR and UMI appeared more than ten times on average. TCR transcript counts in tumor regions correlated strongly with a T cell transcriptional module score from matched bulk RNA-seq. Overall study results and their limits: The count of ubiquitous expanded TCRs correlated with the count of ubiquitous nonsynonymous mutations, and the count of regional expanded TCRs correlated with the count of regional nonsynonymous mutations. Estimated TCR-seq coverage of tumor T cells was only roughly 7% for alpha chains and around 13% for beta chains. The number of expanded intratumoral alpha and beta TCRs correlated with the tumor nonsynonymous mutation count. Additional single-cell paired TCR alpha and beta sequencing was considered necessary to confirm, at a functional level, the hypothesis that regional TCRs recognize regional mutations.

Receptor amplification or capture employed 5' RACE. Sequencing used a NextSeq 500. The TCR library protocol attached a unique molecular identifier to each TCR cDNA molecule to allow correction of PCR and sequencing errors. On the authors' methods: Decombinator tools were used for TCR identification, UMI-based error correction and CDR3 extraction. Expanded TCRs were defined as those above a frequency of 2 per 1,000, corresponding to the top 1% of the tumor frequency distribution. Expanded tumor TCRs statistically deemed absent (corrected P<0.05) from at least one tumor region were classed as regional, and all other expanded tumor TCRs were classed as ubiquitous. Renyi diversity was calculated using the R vegan package after each repertoire was subsampled 100 times to 5,000 TCRs. To build CDR3 similarity networks, amino acid triplet string-kernel similarity was used, and CDR3s were connected when their pairwise similarity was above 0.82. TCRdb reprocessed the public reads (quality trimming at Q25 with fastp, clone calling with MiXCR) and kept in-frame beta chains. Rows are unified per CDR3 protein, each entry keeping the most common DNA and genes. The V and J calls reflect TCRdb's pipeline rather than the authors' work. The sample includes approximately 15,000 distinct CDR3 sequences, with 6.2% observed a single time. The ten largest clones add up to 6.8% of the sample.

In the case of this clonotype: There is no known antigen for this receptor. Base quality data are lacking; no much larger clone is found one base away. This beta chain represents an off-target read in a library built for alpha chains; its size is of limited meaning.

Read against the paper, the sample's time point label means: sample taken at primary tumor resection. Donors were some 70 patients with early-stage, untreated non-small cell lung cancer from the lung TRACERx cohort. Whole RNA extracted from tumor and nontumor lung tissue, or from cryopreserved PBMC samples, was used for TCR sequencing without cell sorting. A patient was chosen for TCR sequencing only when enough RNA was available from at least two tumor regions. Before being selected, tumor and adjacent nontumor lung specimens were reviewed by a lung pathologist. Relative to germline, V is 1 base shorter and J is 1 base shorter, with 17 bases between their ends. CDR3 length: 17 amino acids, cysteine to phenylalanine. Left in the record is the CDR3 DNA by itself, 51 bases read in frame from the first base. The CDR1 and CDR2 encoded by the germline V gene are MDHEN and SYDVKM.

The sequencing here drew on lung tumor tissue, taken at surgery. This clonotype was sampled from a male donor with early-stage non-small cell lung cancer. The rearranged segments are TRBV28 and TRBJ2-7; the D gene is possibly TRBD1 or TRBD2, each agreeing over 6 bases. The nucleotides are TGTGCCAGCAGTTTATCTGCGGCGGGACATGGTTCCTACGAGCAGTACTTC. Its translation is CASSLSAAGHGSYEQYF.